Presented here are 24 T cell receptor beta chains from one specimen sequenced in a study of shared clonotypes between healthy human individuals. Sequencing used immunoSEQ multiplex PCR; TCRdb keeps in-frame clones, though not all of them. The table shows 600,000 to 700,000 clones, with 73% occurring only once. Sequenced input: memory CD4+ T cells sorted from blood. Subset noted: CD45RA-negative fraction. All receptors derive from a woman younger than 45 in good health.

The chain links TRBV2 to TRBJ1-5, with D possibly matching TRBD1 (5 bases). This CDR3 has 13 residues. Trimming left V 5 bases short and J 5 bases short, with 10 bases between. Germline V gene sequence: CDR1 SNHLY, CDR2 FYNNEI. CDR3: CASSLGPHQPQHF. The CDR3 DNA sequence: TGTGCCAGCAGTTTGGGACCGCATCAGCCCCAGCATTTT.

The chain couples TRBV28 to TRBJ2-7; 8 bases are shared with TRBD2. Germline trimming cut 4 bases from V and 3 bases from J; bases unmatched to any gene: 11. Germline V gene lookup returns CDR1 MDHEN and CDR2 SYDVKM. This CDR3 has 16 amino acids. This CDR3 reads CASSSAGGGRFYEQYF. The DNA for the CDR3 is TGTGCCAGCAGTTCCGCGGGCGGGGGGCGGTTCTACGAGCAGTACTTC.

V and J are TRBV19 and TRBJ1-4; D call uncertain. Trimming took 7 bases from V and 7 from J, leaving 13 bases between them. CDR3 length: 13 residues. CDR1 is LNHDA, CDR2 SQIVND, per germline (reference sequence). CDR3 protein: CASTQSDGEKLFF. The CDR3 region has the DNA TGTGCCAGTACTCAATCCGACGGTGAAAAACTGTTTTTT. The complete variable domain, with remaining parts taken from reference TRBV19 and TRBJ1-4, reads DGGITQSPKYLFRKEGQNVTLSCEQNLNHDAMYWYRQDPGQGLRLIYYSQIVNDFQKGDIAEGYSVSREKKESFPLTVTSAQKNPTAFYLCASTQSDGEKLFFGSGTQLSVL.

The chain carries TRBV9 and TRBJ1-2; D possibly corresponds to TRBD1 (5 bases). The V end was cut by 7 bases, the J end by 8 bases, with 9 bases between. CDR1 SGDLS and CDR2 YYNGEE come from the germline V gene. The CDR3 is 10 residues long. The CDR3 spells CASGSGGYTF. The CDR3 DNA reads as TGTGCCAGCGGTTCAGGGGGCTACACCTTC.

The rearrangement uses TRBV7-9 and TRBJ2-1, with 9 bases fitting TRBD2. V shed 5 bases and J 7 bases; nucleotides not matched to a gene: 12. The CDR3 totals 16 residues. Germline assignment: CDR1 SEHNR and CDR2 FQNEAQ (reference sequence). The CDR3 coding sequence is TGTGCCAGCAGCAAAAGAGTAGCGGGAGTTAGGAATGAGCAGTTCTTC. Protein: CASSKRVAGVRNEQFF.

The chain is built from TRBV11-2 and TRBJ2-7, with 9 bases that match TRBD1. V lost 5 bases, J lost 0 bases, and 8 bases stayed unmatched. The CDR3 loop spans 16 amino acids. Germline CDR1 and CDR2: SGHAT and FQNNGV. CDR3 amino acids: CASSPRQGESSYEQYF. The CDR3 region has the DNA TGTGCCAGCAGCCCCCGACAGGGGGAGAGCTCCTACGAGCAGTACTTC.

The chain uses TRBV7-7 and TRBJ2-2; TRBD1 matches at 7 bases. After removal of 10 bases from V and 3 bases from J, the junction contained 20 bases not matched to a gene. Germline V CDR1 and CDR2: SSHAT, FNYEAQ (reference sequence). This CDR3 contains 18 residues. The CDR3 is CAIPRLNRDSQYTGELFF. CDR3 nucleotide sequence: TGTGCCATCCCCCGTCTTAACCGGGACAGCCAATACACCGGGGAGCTGTTTTTT. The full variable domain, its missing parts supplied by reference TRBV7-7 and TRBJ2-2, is GAGVSQSPRYKVTKRGQDVTLRCDPISSHATLYWYQQALGQGPEFLTYFNYEAQPDKSGLPSDRFSAERPEGSISTLTIQRTEQRDSAMYRCAIPRLNRDSQYTGELFFGEGSRLTVL.

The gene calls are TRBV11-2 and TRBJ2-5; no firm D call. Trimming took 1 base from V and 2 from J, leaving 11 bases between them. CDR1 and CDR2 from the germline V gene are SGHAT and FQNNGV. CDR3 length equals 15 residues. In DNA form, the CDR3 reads TGTGCCAGCAGCTTAGGACCAACAGATCAAGAGACCCAGTACTTC. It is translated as CASSLGPTDQETQYF.

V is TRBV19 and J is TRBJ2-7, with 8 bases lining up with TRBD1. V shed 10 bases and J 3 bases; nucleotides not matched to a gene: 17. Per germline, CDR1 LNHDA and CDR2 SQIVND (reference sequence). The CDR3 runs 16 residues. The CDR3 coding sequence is TGTGCCACCAGTAGGCGGACAGGGTCAATCCTCTACGAGCAGTACTTC. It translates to CATSRRTGSILYEQYF.

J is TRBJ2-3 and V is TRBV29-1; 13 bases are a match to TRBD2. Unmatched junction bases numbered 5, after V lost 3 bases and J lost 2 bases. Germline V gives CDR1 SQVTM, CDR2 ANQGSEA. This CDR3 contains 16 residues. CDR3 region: CSVEGTSGDYTDTQYF. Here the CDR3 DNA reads TGCAGCGTTGAGGGGACTAGCGGGGACTACACAGATACGCAGTATTTT.

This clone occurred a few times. CDR3 bases: TGCAGCGTTGAAGTTGCCAGGGTGGACACTGAAGCTTTCTTT. Translated, it gives CSVEVARVDTEAFF. The chain joins TRBV29-1 to TRBJ1-1, with a possible D match to TRBD1 (5 bases). Looked up from germline, CDR1 is SQVTM and CDR2 is ANQGSEA. The CDR3 consists of 14 residues. V was pared by 1 base and J by 3 bases, with 12 bases between. The entire variable domain, with the rest obtained from reference TRBV29-1 and TRBJ1-1, is as follows: SAVISQKPSRDICQRGTSLTIQCQVDSQVTMMFWYRQQPGQSLTLIATANQGSEATYESGFVIDKFPISRPNLTFSTLTVSNMSPEDSSIYLCSVEVARVDTEAFFGQGTRLTVV.

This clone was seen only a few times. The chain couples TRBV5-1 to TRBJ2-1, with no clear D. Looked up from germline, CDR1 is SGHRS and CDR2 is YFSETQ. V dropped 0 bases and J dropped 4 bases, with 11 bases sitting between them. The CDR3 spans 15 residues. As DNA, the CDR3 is TGCGCCAGCAGCTTGGACCGCCCAGAATACAATGAGCAGTTCTTC. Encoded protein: CASSLDRPEYNEQFF. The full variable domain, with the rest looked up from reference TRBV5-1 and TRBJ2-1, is KAGVTQTPRYLIKTRGQQVTLSCSPISGHRSVSWYQQTPGQGLQFLFEYFSETQRNKGNFPGRFSGRQFSNSRSEMNVSTLELGDSALYLCASSLDRPEYNEQFFGPGTRLTVL.

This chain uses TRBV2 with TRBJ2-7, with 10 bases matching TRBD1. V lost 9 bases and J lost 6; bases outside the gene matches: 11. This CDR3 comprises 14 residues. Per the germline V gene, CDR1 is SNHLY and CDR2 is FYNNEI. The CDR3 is CASLIPGQGSEQYF. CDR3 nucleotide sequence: TGTGCCAGTCTTATCCCGGGACAGGGGTCCGAGCAGTACTTC. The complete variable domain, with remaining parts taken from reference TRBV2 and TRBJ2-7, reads EPEVTQTPSHQVTQMGQEVILRCVPISNHLYFYWYRQILGQKVEFLVSFYNNEISEKSEIFDDQFSVERPDGSNFTLKIRSTKLEDSAMYFCASLIPGQGSEQYFGPGTRLTVT.

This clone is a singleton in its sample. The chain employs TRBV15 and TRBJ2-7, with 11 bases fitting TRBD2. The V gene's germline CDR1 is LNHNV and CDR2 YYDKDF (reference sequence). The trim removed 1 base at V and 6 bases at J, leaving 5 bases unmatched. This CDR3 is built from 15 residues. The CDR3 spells CATSRVLAGAGEQYF. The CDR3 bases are TGTGCCACCAGCAGAGTACTAGCGGGAGCGGGCGAGCAGTACTTC.

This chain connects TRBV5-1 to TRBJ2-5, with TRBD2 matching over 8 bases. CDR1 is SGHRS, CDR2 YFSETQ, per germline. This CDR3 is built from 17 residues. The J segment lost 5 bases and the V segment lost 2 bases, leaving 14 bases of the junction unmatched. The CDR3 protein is CASSFRGGAGGTETQYF. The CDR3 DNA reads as TGCGCCAGCAGCTTCCGTGGAGGGGCGGGAGGAACGGAGACCCAGTACTTC.

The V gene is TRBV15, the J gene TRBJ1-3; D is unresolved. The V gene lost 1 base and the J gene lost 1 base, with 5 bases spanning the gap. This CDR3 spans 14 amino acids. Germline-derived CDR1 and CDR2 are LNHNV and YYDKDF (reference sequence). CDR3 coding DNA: TGTGCCACCAGCAGAGCTGGGTCTGGAAACACCATATATTTT. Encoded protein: CATSRAGSGNTIYF.

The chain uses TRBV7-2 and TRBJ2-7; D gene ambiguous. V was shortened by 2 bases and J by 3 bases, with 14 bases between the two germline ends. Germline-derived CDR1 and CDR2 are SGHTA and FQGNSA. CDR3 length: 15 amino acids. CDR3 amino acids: CASSLTNSPDYEQYF. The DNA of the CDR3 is TGTGCCAGCAGCTTAACCAACAGTCCGGACTACGAGCAGTACTTC.

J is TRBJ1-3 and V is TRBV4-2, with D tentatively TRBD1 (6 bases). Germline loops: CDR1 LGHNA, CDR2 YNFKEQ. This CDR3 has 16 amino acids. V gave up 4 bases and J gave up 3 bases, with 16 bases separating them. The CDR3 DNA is TGTGCCAGCAGCCTCCAACAGGGTGTGAGTGGAAACACCATATATTTT. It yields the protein CASSLQQGVSGNTIYF.

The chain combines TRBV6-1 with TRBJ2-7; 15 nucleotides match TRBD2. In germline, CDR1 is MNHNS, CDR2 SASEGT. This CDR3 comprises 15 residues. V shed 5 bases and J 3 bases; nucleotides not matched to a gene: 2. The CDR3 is CASSWGLAGGYEQYF. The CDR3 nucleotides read TGTGCCAGCAGTTGGGGACTAGCGGGAGGCTACGAGCAGTACTTC.

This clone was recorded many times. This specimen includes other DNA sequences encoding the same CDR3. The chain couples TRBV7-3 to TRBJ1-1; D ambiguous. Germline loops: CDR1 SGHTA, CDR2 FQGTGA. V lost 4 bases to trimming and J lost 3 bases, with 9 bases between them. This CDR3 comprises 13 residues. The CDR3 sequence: CASSSQRDTEAFF. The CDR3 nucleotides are TGTGCCAGCAGCTCTCAAAGAGACACTGAAGCTTTCTTT.

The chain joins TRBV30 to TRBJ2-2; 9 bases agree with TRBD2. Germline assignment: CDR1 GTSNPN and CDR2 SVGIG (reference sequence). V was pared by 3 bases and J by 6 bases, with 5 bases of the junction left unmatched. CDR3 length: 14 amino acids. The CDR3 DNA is TGTGCCTGGAGGTTTAGCGGGAGTGCCGGGGAGCTGTTTTTT. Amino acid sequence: CAWRFSGSAGELFF.

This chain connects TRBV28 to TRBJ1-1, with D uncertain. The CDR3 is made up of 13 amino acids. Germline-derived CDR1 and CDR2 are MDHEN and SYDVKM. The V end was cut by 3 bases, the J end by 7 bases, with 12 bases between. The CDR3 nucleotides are TGTGCCAGCAGTTTCTATCTGCGGGGTGAAGCTTTCTTT. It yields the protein CASSFYLRGEAFF.

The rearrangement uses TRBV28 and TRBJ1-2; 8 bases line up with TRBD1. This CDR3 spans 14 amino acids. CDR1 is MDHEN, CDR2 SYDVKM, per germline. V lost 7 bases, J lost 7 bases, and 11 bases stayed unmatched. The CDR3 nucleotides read TGTGCCAGCACCCTCACCGCAGGGGGCGGTGGCTACACCTTC. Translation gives CASTLTAGGGGYTF.

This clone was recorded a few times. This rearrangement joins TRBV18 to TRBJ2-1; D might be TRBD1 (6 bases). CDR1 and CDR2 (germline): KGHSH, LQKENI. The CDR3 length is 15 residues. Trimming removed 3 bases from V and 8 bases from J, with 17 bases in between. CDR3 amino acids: CASSPQGPPGDEQFF. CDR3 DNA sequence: TGTGCCAGCTCACCCCAGGGGCCGCCAGGCGATGAGCAGTTCTTC.